The 7 T cell receptor beta chains in this list originate from one sample, sequenced in a study of blood T cell repertoires in COVID-19. Measured with immunoSEQ multiplex PCR; TCRdb has only the in-frame clones, and not every one. The profile shows just under 250,000 clones, around 88% of them singletons. The sequenced sample was PBMCs or T cells enriched from blood (not recorded which). These receptors came from a woman in her 30s who had recovered from COVID-19.

V and J are TRBV18 and TRBJ1-3; no firm D call. Deletions cut 5 bases from V and 2 bases from J, with 10 bases between. The CDR3 runs to 14 residues. Per the germline V gene, CDR1 is KGHSH and CDR2 is LQKENI. In DNA form, the CDR3 reads TGTGCCAGCTCAACTACAACCCCTGGAAACACCATATATTTT. Protein sequence: CASSTTTPGNTIYF.

The V and J genes are TRBV3-1 (or the pseudogene TRBV3-2) and TRBJ2-3, with 9 bases identical to TRBD2. There are 16 residues in the CDR3. Germline loops: CDR1 LGHDT, CDR2 YNNKEL (reference sequence). Trimming removed 4 bases from V and 4 bases from J; junction bases left unmatched: 9. CDR3 in amino acids: CASSPPSGRRADTQYF. The CDR3 DNA follows: TGTGCCAGCAGCCCACCGAGCGGGAGGAGGGCAGATACGCAGTATTTT.

The V gene is TRBV25-1, the J gene TRBJ2-7; 12 nucleotides line up with TRBD2. Germline V gene sequence: CDR1 MGHDK, CDR2 SYGVNS. This CDR3 region has 13 residues. J was trimmed by 7 bases and V by 9 bases; bases with no gene match: 7. The CDR3 region is CASKLAGGFEQYF. DNA of the CDR3: TGTGCCAGTAAACTAGCGGGAGGATTTGAGCAGTACTTC.

V and J are TRBV7-3 and TRBJ2-2; D may be TRBD2 (6 bases). The CDR3 consists of 16 residues. The germline V and J ends were trimmed by 5 bases and 2 bases, with 15 bases remaining between them. Germline V CDR1 and CDR2: SGHTA, FQGTGA. For the CDR3, the DNA is TGTGCCAGCAGCCCGACTGGGGGGATAAACACCGGGGAGCTGTTTTTT. This gives the protein CASSPTGGINTGELFF.

This chain joins TRBV9 and TRBJ2-2; tentative D call: TRBD2 (7 bases). V gave up 2 bases and J gave up 4 bases, with 21 bases separating them. This CDR3 region has 18 residues. Germline V CDR1 and CDR2: SGDLS, YYNGEE. The CDR3 DNA reads as TGTGCCAGCAGCGTGGGGGGGGGCGGGGCGCGGCTCACCGGGGAGCTGTTTTTT. This codes for CASSVGGGGARLTGELFF.

The chain links TRBV19 to TRBJ2-7, with 10 bases lining up with TRBD2. The CDR3 totals 16 residues. Germline V gene data show CDR1 as LNHDA and CDR2 as SQIVND (reference sequence). V lost 3 bases to trimming and J lost 3 bases; unmatched junction nucleotides: 8. CDR3 loop: CASSITSGTNFYEQYF. CDR3 nucleotide sequence: TGTGCCAGTAGTATTACTAGCGGGACGAATTTCTACGAGCAGTACTTC.

V gene TRBV27 combines with J gene TRBJ1-1, with 7 bases that match TRBD1. The CDR3 extends over 15 amino acids. Germline V CDR1 and CDR2: MNHEY, SMNVEV (reference sequence). V lost 5 bases, J lost 1 base, and 7 bases stayed unmatched. The CDR3 is CASSPYRTGNTEAFF. The CDR3 DNA is TGTGCCAGCAGTCCATACAGGACAGGGAACACTGAAGCTTTCTTT.